This entry lists 30 T cell receptor beta chains sequenced from one sample in a study of human T cells and chemical hapten exposure. Time point reported: patch test 2, 6 weeks after DPC sensitization. Documented treatment: therapeutic diphenylcyclopropenone sensitization with weekly scalp DPC. TCRdb passed the RACE reads through MiXCR, listing each CDR3 protein once. Found here are 110,000 to 150,000 distinct CDR3 sequences, approximately 12% of them singletons; the top ten hold about 1.4%. Source: whole blood, taken in connection with sensitization to the hapten diphenylcyclopropenone (DPC). The source of these receptors is a woman between 45 and 65 years old with alopecia areata. Some clones in this sample may be carry-over from other donors' samples.

The V call is TRBV5-4, the J call TRBJ2-2; 8 bases align to TRBD2. This CDR3 has 16 residues. V lost 0 bases to trimming and J lost 5 bases; unmatched junction nucleotides: 6. Per germline, CDR1 SGHNT and CDR2 YYREEE (reference sequence). CDR3 bases: TGTGCCAGCAGCTTGGGTTTTGCGGGAGGAACCGGGGAGCTGTTTTTT. Translating it yields CASSLGFAGGTGELFF. Complete variable domain (other parts from reference TRBV5-4 and TRBJ2-2): ETGVTQSPTHLIKTRGQQVTLRCSSQSGHNTVSWYQQALGQGPQFIFQYYREEENGRGNFPPRFSGLQFPNYSSELNVNALELDDSALYLCASSLGFAGGTGELFFGEGSRLTVL.

This clonotype was observed a handful of times. The chain has TRBV5-4 and TRBJ2-7, with TRBD2 identical over 10 bases. The CDR3 has 15 amino acids. Trimming took 1 base from V and 6 from J; bases not matched to a gene: 7. CDR1 and CDR2 (germline): SGHNT, YYREEE (reference sequence). This CDR3 is CASSLRTSGIIEQYF. CDR3 nucleotide sequence: TGTGCCAGCAGCTTGAGAACTAGCGGGATAATCGAGCAGTACTTC.

J is TRBJ2-1 and V is TRBV20-1, with D tentatively TRBD1 (6 bases). The germline V gene encodes CDR1 DFQATT and CDR2 SNEGSKA (reference sequence). The CDR3 consists of 13 residues. This CDR3 reads CTGGGASPNEQFF. The CDR3, as DNA: TGCACCGGTGGGGGCGCCTCCCCCAATGAGCAGTTCTTC.

This chain joins TRBV18 and TRBJ2-1; 8 bases are a match to TRBD2. There are 17 residues in the CDR3. The V segment lost 6 bases and the J segment 7 bases; nucleotides outside the gene matches: 17. From germline, CDR1 is KGHSH and CDR2 LQKENI. CDR3 DNA: TGTGCCAGCTCTCCCCCTCGCCAGCGGGGGTGGGGGAATGAGCAGTTCTTC. Its translation: CASSPPRQRGWGNEQFF.

This clonotype has just a few counts. The V gene is TRBV19, the J gene TRBJ1-5, with D unclear. Germline V lookup: CDR1 LNHDA, CDR2 SQIVND (reference sequence). Deletions cut 8 bases from V and 5 bases from J, with 13 bases between. The CDR3 extends over 13 amino acids. CDR3 loop: CASRYGLYQPQHF. The CDR3 coding sequence is TGTGCCAGTCGTTATGGGTTGTATCAGCCCCAGCATTTT.

This clonotype was counted ten times or more. V and J are TRBV9 and TRBJ2-2; D gene unclear. The CDR3 extends over 13 amino acids. Germline lookup yields CDR1 SGDLS and CDR2 YYNGEE. V was pared by 2 bases and J by 7 bases, with 9 bases between. CDR3 amino acids: CASSVKGGGELFF. Written as DNA, the CDR3 is TGTGCCAGCAGCGTGAAGGGTGGCGGGGAGCTGTTTTTT. Filled out from reference TRBV9 and TRBJ2-2, the complete variable domain reads DSGVTQTPKHLITATGQRVTLRCSPRSGDLSVYWYQQSLDQGLQFLIQYYNGEERAKGNILERFSAQQFPDLHSELNLSSLELGDSALYFCASSVKGGGELFFGEGSRLTVL.

This sequence joins TRBV3-1 and TRBJ1-5; possible D gene TRBD1, 5 bases. Germline CDR1 LGHDT, CDR2 YNNKEL (reference sequence). The CDR3 consists of 14 residues. V lost 10 bases, J lost 0 bases, and 13 bases lay in between. DNA of the CDR3: TGTGCCACCTCCCGGGGCCTTAGCAATCAGCCCCAGCATTTT. Translating it yields CATSRGLSNQPQHF.

Turning to this clonotype: Mismatch with germline at one junction end may stem from a read error. This chain connects TRBV6-5 to TRBJ2-1; 9 nucleotides align to TRBD2. This CDR3 region has 16 residues. The germline V gene encodes CDR1 MNHEY and CDR2 SVGAGI. The CDR3: CASSSPGTSIYNVQFF. The CDR3 DNA reads as TGTGCCAGCAGTTCACCCGGGACTAGCATCTACAATGTGCAGTTCTTC.

This clonotype was counted between two and nine times. The V and J genes are TRBV29-1 and TRBJ1-4, with D uncertain. With 7 bases removed from V and 8 bases from J, the gap between germline ends came to 8 bases. The CDR3 is 10 residues long. CDR1 SQVTM and CDR2 ANQGSEA come from the germline V gene. This CDR3 is CSAGLEKLFF. As DNA, the CDR3 is TGCAGCGCAGGCCTCGAAAAACTGTTTTTT.

This clonotype has a count of ten or more. The chain employs TRBV20-1 and TRBJ2-1; TRBD2 matches at 10 bases. V lost 2 bases and J lost 8; bases outside the gene matches: 9. Per the germline V gene, CDR1 is DFQATT and CDR2 is SNEGSKA (reference sequence). There are 15 residues in the CDR3. The CDR3 coding sequence is TGCAGTGCTAGACCCCCGGTGAGCGGGAGGGATGAGCAGTTCTTC. Amino acids: CSARPPVSGRDEQFF.

This clonotype was counted only a few times. The chain is built from TRBV3-1 and TRBJ2-7; D gene unclear. Trimming took 2 bases from V and 3 from J, leaving 5 bases between them. The CDR3 runs to 12 residues. Germline V CDR1 and CDR2: LGHDT, YNNKEL (reference sequence). CDR3 sequence (DNA): TGTGCCAGCAGCCAAACGGGCTACGAGCAGTACTTC. It translates to CASSQTGYEQYF.

This clonotype was seen only a few times. The J gene is TRBJ2-7, the V gene TRBV29-1, with 11 bases that match TRBD1. After removal of 0 bases from V and 4 bases from J, the junction contained 8 bases not matched to a gene. Germline V CDR1 and CDR2: SQVTM, ANQGSEA. This CDR3 spans 16 amino acids. The DNA for the CDR3 is TGCAGCGTTGAAGACTGGGCCGGACAGGGGGCATACGAGCAGTACTTC. Amino acids: CSVEDWAGQGAYEQYF.

At least ten counts were recorded for this clonotype. This chain connects TRBV21-1 to TRBJ2-1; TRBD1, the D gene given by the table, was not confirmed from the DNA. TRBV21-1 is termed a pseudogene. The CDR3 runs to 14 residues. The CDR3 reads CASRSREYYNEQFF. The CDR3 nucleotides read TGTGCCAGCAGATCCCGGGAGTACTACAATGAGCAGTTCTTC.

Only a few counts were recorded for this clonotype. The rearrangement links TRBV29-1 to TRBJ1-1; the D is unclear. The CDR3 loop spans 11 amino acids. Trimming removed 5 bases from V and 1 base from J, with 5 bases in between. CDR1 is SQVTM, CDR2 ANQGSEA, per germline. The CDR3: CSVSENTEAFF. The CDR3 DNA sequence: TGCAGCGTTTCAGAGAACACTGAAGCTTTCTTT.

This clonotype was seen many times. DNA for the CDR3: TGCGCCAGCAGCCAAGACTACGCACGGCAGTACTTC. This translates into CASSQDYARQYF. This chain uses TRBV4-1 with TRBJ2-7; no clear D. This CDR3 comprises 12 residues. Per the germline V gene, CDR1 is MGHRA and CDR2 is YSYEKL. V lost 0 bases and J lost 9, with 9 bases in between.

The chain recombines TRBV5-1 with TRBJ2-2; TRBD2 matches 8 bases. With 4 bases clipped from V and 6 bases from J, the junction kept 5 bases outside the gene matches. Germline CDR1 SGHRS, CDR2 YFSETQ. The CDR3 runs to 14 residues. Written as DNA, the CDR3 is TGCGCCAGCAGCAGCGGGAGTATCCCCGGGGAGCTGTTTTTT. It translates to CASSSGSIPGELFF.

This clonotype was observed a handful of times. The chain combines TRBV20-1 with TRBJ1-3; D perhaps matches TRBD1 (6 bases). The CDR3 contains 15 residues. Germline loops: CDR1 DFQATT, CDR2 SNEGSKA (reference sequence). V lost 0 bases and J lost 2, with 11 bases in between. The CDR3 is CSAREGGGPGNTIYF. The CDR3 nucleotides read TGCAGTGCTAGAGAAGGGGGGGGCCCTGGAAACACCATATATTTT.

The rearrangement joins TRBV2 to TRBJ2-7, with D perhaps TRBD2 (5 bases). V lost 10 bases and J 0 bases, leaving 19 bases between the germline ends. Germline V lookup: CDR1 SNHLY, CDR2 FYNNEI. The CDR3 spans 15 residues. Here the CDR3 reads CATQNQRLSSYEQYF. CDR3 DNA: TGTGCCACCCAAAACCAGCGGTTGAGCTCCTACGAGCAGTACTTC.

CDR3 sequence (DNA): TGCGCCAGCAGCTCTGGATTAGCGGGGGGAAACTACAATGAGCAGTTCTTC. It encodes CASSSGLAGGNYNEQFF. The gene calls are TRBV5-1 and TRBJ2-1, with TRBD2 matching over 10 bases. This CDR3 has 17 residues. Germline V lookup: CDR1 SGHRS, CDR2 YFSETQ. Trimming at V came to 3 bases and at J to 3 bases, leaving 9 bases not matched to a gene.

The V and J genes are TRBV19 and TRBJ2-4, with TRBD2 identical over 8 bases. Trimming cost V 0 bases and J 8 bases; bases outside gene matches: 6. The CDR3 extends over 15 amino acids. Germline V gene sequence: CDR1 LNHDA, CDR2 SQIVND (reference sequence). DNA of the CDR3: TGTGCCAGTAGTATAGAGGTTTTCGGGAGGGACATTCAGTACTTC. It yields the protein CASSIEVFGRDIQYF.

The genes are TRBV18 and TRBJ2-7, with a weak D call TRBD2 (7 bases). CDR1 is KGHSH, CDR2 LQKENI, per germline. This CDR3 contains 14 residues. Deletions cut 3 bases from V and 2 bases from J, with 11 bases between. The CDR3 is CASSPGGLPYEQYF. The DNA of the CDR3 is TGTGCCAGCTCACCCGGGGGGCTCCCCTACGAGCAGTACTTC.

This clonotype was seen a few times. CDR3 amino acids: CAAGLSSYNEQFF. The CDR3 DNA sequence: TGTGCCGCAGGGTTAAGCTCCTACAATGAGCAGTTCTTC. The V and J genes are TRBV12-3 or TRBV12-4 and TRBJ2-1; the D gene is possibly TRBD1 (5 bases). Between the trimmed V and J ends, which lost 11 bases and 0 bases, there was a span of 11 bases. This CDR3 region has 13 residues.

This clonotype was picked up a small number of times. The chain carries TRBV9 and TRBJ2-2; no definite D call. The germline V gene has CDR1 SGDLS and CDR2 YYNGEE. The V gene lost 4 bases and the J gene lost 2 bases, with 12 bases spanning the gap. The CDR3 runs 15 residues. CDR3: CASSPVGLNTGELFF. In DNA, the CDR3 is TGTGCCAGCAGCCCAGTAGGCCTAAACACCGGGGAGCTGTTTTTT.

This clonotype showed up just a few times. J is TRBJ1-1 and V is TRBV18; weak D call: TRBD1 (5 bases). The germline V and J ends were trimmed by 10 bases and 1 base, with 13 bases remaining between them. CDR3 length: 13 residues. Germline CDR1 and CDR2: KGHSH and LQKENI. Here the CDR3 reads CATGGRANTEAFF. Here the CDR3 DNA reads TGTGCCACCGGCGGCAGGGCGAACACTGAAGCTTTCTTT.

This clonotype was observed at least ten times. The chain carries TRBV9 and TRBJ1-4; 7 positions agree with TRBD1. This CDR3 is 15 amino acids long. Germline V gene lookup returns CDR1 SGDLS and CDR2 YYNGEE. Trimming at V came to 0 bases and at J to 7 bases, leaving 6 bases not matched to a gene. The CDR3 loop is CASSVGDSRIEKLFF. DNA for the CDR3: TGTGCCAGCAGCGTAGGGGACAGCCGGATTGAAAAACTGTTTTTT.

Turning to this clonotype: The junction departs from the called germline gene at one end, perhaps through a read error. The J gene is TRBJ2-7, the V gene TRBV15; 8 nucleotides agree with TRBD1. The germline V gene has CDR1 LNHNV and CDR2 YYDKDF (reference sequence). This CDR3 spans 15 amino acids. CDR3 in amino acids: CTTSRERQGIDEQYF. CDR3 DNA: TGTACCACCAGCAGAGAGCGACAGGGGATCGACGAGCAGTACTTC.

This clonotype was counted between two and nine times. The chain links TRBV13 to TRBJ2-5; TRBD1 matches 9 bases. V gave up 5 bases and J gave up 5 bases; unmatched junction bases: 15. The CDR3 spans 17 residues. Per the germline V gene, CDR1 is PRHDT and CDR2 is FYEKMQ (reference sequence). CDR3 in amino acids: CASSLPAHTGGMETQYF. The CDR3 DNA is TGTGCCAGCAGCCTCCCCGCCCACACAGGGGGCATGGAGACCCAGTACTTC.

This clonotype was picked up a small number of times. The V gene is TRBV7-9, the J gene TRBJ1-4; D not resolved. Germline V gene lookup returns CDR1 SEHNR and CDR2 FQNEAQ (reference sequence). CDR3 length equals 16 residues. V shed 5 bases and J shed 3 bases, with 16 bases lying between them. CDR3 region: CASSPGWGSANEKLFF. The CDR3 DNA is TGTGCCAGCAGCCCAGGCTGGGGTTCGGCTAATGAAAAACTGTTTTTT. Drawing the rest from reference TRBV7-9 and TRBJ1-4, the complete variable domain is DTGVSQNPRHKITKRGQNVTFRCDPISEHNRLYWYRQTLGQGPEFLTYFQNEAQLEKSRLLSDRFSAERPKGSFSTLEIQRTEQGDSAMYLCASSPGWGSANEKLFFGSGTQLSVL.

V is TRBV6-6 and J is TRBJ1-1; 10 bases are shared with TRBD1. V shed 7 bases and J 3 bases; nucleotides not matched to a gene: 11. This CDR3 contains 16 residues. Per germline, CDR1 MNHNY and CDR2 SVGAGI (reference sequence). The CDR3 bases are TGTGCCAGCACCCAGCGGACAGGGGGTGGGCACACTGAAGCTTTCTTT. It yields the protein CASTQRTGGGHTEAFF.

This clonotype was counted ten times or more. CDR3 coding DNA: TGTGCCAGCTCACCCCCGACAGTTTTGAAAGGCTACACCTTC. The encoded protein is CASSPPTVLKGYTF. This chain links TRBV18 with TRBJ1-2; D is possibly TRBD1 (5 bases). Looked up from germline, CDR1 is KGHSH and CDR2 is LQKENI. CDR3 size: 14 residues. V lost 3 bases to trimming and J lost 8 bases, with 16 bases between them.